Below are 24 T cell receptor beta chains sequenced from a single sample in a study of neurological immune-mediated disorders. TCRdb re-called the 5' RACE reads through MiXCR, storing one row per CDR3 protein. The sample yields around 56,000 distinct CDR3 sequences, around 24% seen once. Time point defined: technical triplicate 2. The material sequenced was PBMCs. The receptors were sampled from a man in his fifties or sixties with HTLV-1-associated myelopathy (HAM/TSP).

This clonotype was observed at least ten times. The V call is TRBV20-1, the J call TRBJ1-1, with D uncertain. The germline gives CDR1 DFQATT, CDR2 SNEGSKA (reference sequence). V was shortened by 1 base and J by 2 bases, with 8 bases between the two germline ends. The length of the CDR3 is 13 residues. The CDR3 loop reads CSARAQPNTEAFF. CDR3 DNA: TGCAGTGCTAGAGCCCAACCCAACACTGAAGCTTTCTTT.

This clonotype was picked up many times. The rearrangement links TRBV12-3 or TRBV12-4 to TRBJ1-1, with TRBD1 matching 7 bases. CDR3 size: 12 residues. The V and J ends lost 6 bases and 6 bases, in that order; junction bases with no gene match: 4. CDR3 nucleotide sequence: TGTGCCAGCAGCCCAGGGGGGGCTGAAGCTTTCTTT. Translated: CASSPGGAEAFF.

There are many counts of this clonotype. The rearrangement joins TRBV20-1 to TRBJ2-5, with 12 bases that match TRBD2. This CDR3 spans 16 amino acids. J was trimmed by 4 bases and V by 2 bases; bases with no gene match: 8. Germline V CDR1 and CDR2: DFQATT, SNEGSKA (reference sequence). CDR3 nucleotides: TGCAGTGCTAGAAACCCCACTAGCGGGAGGCGAGAGACCCAGTACTTC. Protein: CSARNPTSGRRETQYF.

This clonotype occurred many times. An end of the junction does not agree with germline; a read error may underlie this. The rearrangement uses TRBV6-1 and TRBJ2-7; possible D gene TRBD2, 7 bases. The CDR3 covers 15 residues. Germline CDR1 MNHNS, CDR2 SASEGT. As DNA, the CDR3 is TGTGCCAGCAGAGAAGGGGGGGGGAGCTCCTACGAGCAGTACTTC. This codes for CASREGGGSSYEQYF.

The chain carries TRBV28 and TRBJ2-7; TRBD1 aligns across 8 bases. The length of the CDR3 is 16 residues. CDR1 is MDHEN, CDR2 SYDVKM, per germline. Trimming at V came to 4 bases and at J to 4 bases, leaving 12 bases not matched to a gene. This CDR3 reads CASSSISGQGQYEQYF. CDR3 sequence (DNA): TGTGCCAGCAGTTCCATCTCCGGACAGGGACAGTACGAGCAGTACTTC.

The table lists this clonotype with many counts. The chain joins TRBV11-1 to TRBJ2-7; D is uncertain. Trimming shortened V by 6 bases and J by 1 base, and 10 bases separated the two germline ends. The germline CDR1 and CDR2 sequences are SGHAT and FQDESV (reference sequence). The CDR3 loop spans 13 amino acids. The CDR3 loop reads CASSLDPSYEQYF. The DNA for the CDR3 is TGTGCCAGCAGTCTAGATCCGTCCTACGAGCAGTACTTC.

This clonotype was detected ten times or more. The chain employs TRBV7-8 and TRBJ1-5; D unresolved. The V gene's germline CDR1 is SGHVS and CDR2 FQNEAQ. The CDR3 extends over 15 amino acids. V lost 1 base to trimming and J lost 4 bases, with 11 bases between them. The CDR3 here is CASSLEVAGNQPQHF. In nucleotides, the CDR3 is TGTGCCAGCAGCTTAGAGGTTGCGGGGAATCAGCCCCAGCATTTT.

The V gene is TRBV12-3 or TRBV12-4, the J gene TRBJ1-6; D not certain. V shed 8 bases and J shed 13 bases, with 15 bases lying between them. The CDR3 contains 12 residues. This CDR3 reads CASRLRSSPLHF. CDR3 nucleotide sequence: TGTGCCAGCCGTCTTCGCTCCTCTCCCCTCCACTTT.

This chain links TRBV2 with TRBJ2-7; perhaps TRBD1 as D (6 bases). V dropped 1 base and J dropped 3 bases, with 10 bases sitting between them. The CDR3 sequence is 14 residues long. Germline values: CDR1 SNHLY, CDR2 FYNNEI. The CDR3 spells CASSEGVGGYEQYF. The DNA for the CDR3 is TGTGCCAGCAGTGAAGGTGTAGGGGGCTACGAGCAGTACTTC. Full variable domain (missing parts from reference TRBV2 and TRBJ2-7): EPEVTQTPSHQVTQMGQEVILRCVPISNHLYFYWYRQILGQKVEFLVSFYNNEISEKSEIFDDQFSVERPDGSNFTLKIRSTKLEDSAMYFCASSEGVGGYEQYFGPGTRLTVT.

This clonotype showed up many times. The CDR3 region is CASSQPGQGHNSPLHF. The CDR3 region has the DNA TGTGCCAGCAGCCAACCTGGACAGGGTCATAATTCACCCCTCCACTTT. The chain is built from TRBV4-2 and TRBJ1-6; 8 bases are shared with TRBD1. Trimming took 2 bases from V and 5 from J; bases not matched to a gene: 5. The CDR3 runs 16 residues. In germline, CDR1 is LGHNA, CDR2 YNFKEQ.

There are many counts of this clonotype. The V and J genes are TRBV10-3 and TRBJ2-7; possibly TRBD1 for D (5 bases). Trimming cost V 0 bases and J 3 bases, with 9 bases left between them. The CDR3 is 14 amino acids. Germline lookup yields CDR1 ENHRY and CDR2 SYGVKD. CDR3 residues: CAISESAGHYEQYF. CDR3 DNA sequence: TGTGCCATCAGTGAGTCCGCAGGGCACTACGAGCAGTACTTC.

This clonotype was counted many times. The genes are TRBV5-1 and TRBJ1-1, with D possibly TRBD1 on 5 matching bases. V was shortened by 0 bases and J by 1 base, with 10 bases between the two germline ends. Germline lookup yields CDR1 SGHRS and CDR2 YFSETQ. The CDR3 length is 15 residues. The CDR3, as DNA: TGCGCCAGCAGCTTGGAACTGGGGGAGAACACTGAAGCTTTCTTT. Amino acid sequence: CASSLELGENTEAFF.

The rearrangement uses TRBV3-1 and TRBJ2-1; no reliable D call. The CDR3 length is 14 residues. Germline CDR1 reads LGHDT; CDR2 reads YNNKEL (reference sequence). The V end lost 5 bases, the J end lost 10 bases, and 18 bases lay between the germline ends. CDR3 region: CASSRNDPQLEQFF. Written as DNA, the CDR3 is TGTGCCAGCAGCAGGAATGACCCACAATTGGAGCAGTTCTTC.

The chain recombines TRBV18 with TRBJ2-1; 7 nucleotides align to TRBD2. V lost 0 bases and J lost 10; bases outside the gene matches: 12. The CDR3 is made up of 16 amino acids. Germline CDR1 is KGHSH and CDR2 is LQKENI. The CDR3 protein is CASSPPGGGGSEEQFF. Here the CDR3 DNA reads TGTGCCAGCTCACCACCGGGTGGGGGGGGATCGGAAGAGCAGTTCTTC. Variable domain in full (rest from reference TRBV18 and TRBJ2-1): NAGVMQNPRHLVRRRGQEARLRCSPMKGHSHVYWYRQLPEEGLKFMVYLQKENIIDESGMPKERFSAEFPKEGPSILRIQQVVRGDSAAYFCASSPPGGGGSEEQFFGPGTRLTVL.

This clonotype has a count of ten or more. The V and J genes are TRBV5-1 and TRBJ2-1; TRBD1 matches at 9 bases. CDR1 and CDR2 (germline): SGHRS, YFSETQ. The CDR3 is made up of 16 amino acids. Germline trimming cut 4 bases from V and 5 bases from J; bases unmatched to any gene: 10. CDR3 in amino acids: CASSAGTGLPDNEQFF. In nucleotides, the CDR3 is TGCGCCAGCAGCGCCGGGACAGGGCTGCCCGACAATGAGCAGTTCTTC.

This clonotype showed up many times. The CDR3 reads CSANLPGQGGQPQHF. CDR3 DNA sequence: TGCAGTGCTAACCTGCCGGGACAGGGAGGTCAGCCCCAGCATTTT. The chain is built from TRBV20-1 and TRBJ1-5; 9 bases are a match to TRBD1. CDR1 is DFQATT, CDR2 SNEGSKA, per germline (reference sequence). Unmatched junction bases numbered 10, after V lost 4 bases and J lost 6 bases. The CDR3 consists of 15 residues.

This clonotype was recorded many times. V usage is TRBV4-2 and J usage is TRBJ2-1, with 14 nucleotides matching TRBD2. This CDR3 comprises 21 residues. The germline V gene has CDR1 LGHNA and CDR2 YNFKEQ. V trimming: 3 bases; J trimming: 2 bases; junction bases outside the gene matches: 15. The CDR3 loop is CASSHELTSGRVGLTYNEQFF. CDR3 bases: TGTGCCAGCAGCCATGAATTGACTAGCGGGAGGGTTGGGTTAACCTACAATGAGCAGTTCTTC.

In its sample, this clonotype was seen many times. The CDR3 loop is CASSSVASRTEAFF. Written as DNA, the CDR3 is TGTGCCAGCAGCTCGGTCGCAAGCCGCACTGAAGCTTTCTTT. The rearrangement links TRBV7-2 to TRBJ1-1; D is undetermined. CDR1 is SGHTA, CDR2 FQGNSA, per germline. This CDR3 is built from 14 residues. Between the trimmed V and J ends, which lost 4 bases and 4 bases, there was a span of 13 bases.

This clonotype was picked up many times. The CDR3 DNA sequence: TGTGCCAGCTCACGAGAAAGTGGCGAGACCCAGTACTTC. It translates to CASSRESGETQYF. The chain employs TRBV18 and TRBJ2-5; D is unclear. Trimming pared 4 bases from V and 5 bases from J, leaving 11 bases between. There are 13 residues in the CDR3. Looked up from germline, CDR1 is KGHSH and CDR2 is LQKENI.

This clonotype is classed as medium-sized. The rearrangement uses TRBV20-1 and TRBJ2-5; unclear D gene. The CDR3 is made up of 14 amino acids. Trimming removed 4 bases from V and 4 bases from J, with 16 bases in between. Germline CDR1 is DFQATT and CDR2 is SNEGSKA (reference sequence). The CDR3 coding sequence is TGCAGTGCTAAATCAAGGGTTAGGGCAGAGACCCAGTACTTC. Residues: CSAKSRVRAETQYF.

V gene TRBV6-2 or TRBV6-3 combines with J gene TRBJ1-6; no definite D call. The CDR3 loop spans 13 amino acids. Trimming removed 4 bases at V and 7 bases at J, with 8 bases between. The germline CDR1 and CDR2 sequences are MNHEY and SVGEGT. This CDR3 reads CASSFEINSPLHF. The CDR3 nucleotides read TGTGCCAGCAGTTTTGAGATCAATTCACCCCTCCACTTT.

This clonotype was counted many times. The rearrangement joins TRBV9 to TRBJ2-1; 8 bases are shared with TRBD2. J lost 0 bases, V lost 0 bases, and 8 bases had no gene match. CDR3 length: 18 amino acids. Germline V gives CDR1 SGDLS, CDR2 YYNGEE. This CDR3 is CASSVGVSGNPSYNEQFF. CDR3 DNA: TGTGCCAGCAGCGTAGGGGTTAGCGGGAACCCCTCCTACAATGAGCAGTTCTTC.

This clonotype was detected many times. This chain links TRBV12-3 or TRBV12-4 with TRBJ1-1, with a possible D match to TRBD1 (6 bases). V was trimmed by 5 bases and J by 3 bases, leaving 13 bases between them. CDR3 length: 14 amino acids. CDR3 sequence (DNA): TGTGCCAGCAGTCCCCGTCAGGGGTACACTGAAGCTTTCTTT. Amino acid sequence: CASSPRQGYTEAFF.

This clonotype occurred many times. A junction boundary mismatches the germline segment, possibly from a read error. V and J are TRBV7-7 and TRBJ2-3; TRBD1 might be the D (5 bases). The germline CDR1 and CDR2 sequences are SSHAT and FNYEAQ (reference sequence). The CDR3 covers 14 residues. CDR3 sequence reads: CASSLGARTDTQYF. CDR3 sequence (DNA): TGTGCTAGCAGCTTAGGGGCGAGAACAGATACGCAGTATTTT.